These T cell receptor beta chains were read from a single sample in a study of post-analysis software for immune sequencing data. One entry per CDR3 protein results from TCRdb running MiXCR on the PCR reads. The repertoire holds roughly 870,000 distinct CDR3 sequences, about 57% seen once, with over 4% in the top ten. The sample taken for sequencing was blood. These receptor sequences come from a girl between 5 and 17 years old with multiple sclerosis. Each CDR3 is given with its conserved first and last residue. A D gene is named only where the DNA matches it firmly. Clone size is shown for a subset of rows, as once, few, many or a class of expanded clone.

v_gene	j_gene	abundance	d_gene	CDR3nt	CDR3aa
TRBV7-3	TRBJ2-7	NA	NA	TGTGCCAGCAGCTTAAAGGCTGGACAGACCTACGAGCAGTACTTC	CASSLKAGQTYEQYF
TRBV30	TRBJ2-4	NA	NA	TGTGCCTGGAGTGGGTCTAAAAACATTCAGTACTTC	CAWSGSKNIQYF
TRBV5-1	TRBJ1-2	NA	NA	TGCGCCAGCAGCTGGGGCGCTATCTATGGCTACACCTTC	CASSWGAIYGYTF
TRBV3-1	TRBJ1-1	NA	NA	TGTGCCAGCAGCTCCGCGGGGGGGGGCACTGAAGCTTTCTTT	CASSSAGGGTEAFF
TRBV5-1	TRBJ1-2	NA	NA	TGCGCCAGCAGCCGAAGTAGGACCTGGGGTAACTATGGCTACACCTTC	CASSRSRTWGNYGYTF
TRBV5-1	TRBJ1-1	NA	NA	TGCGCCAGCAGCTTGGATGGGGTGGGTAACGCTGAAGCTTTCTTT	CASSLDGVGNAEAFF
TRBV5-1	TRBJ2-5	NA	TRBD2	TGCGCCAGCAGCTTTGGGGGGGTAGAGACCCAGTACTTC	CASSFGGVETQYF
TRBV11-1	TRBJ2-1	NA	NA	TGTGCCAGCAGCTTAGACGACAAGGCATTCCGTCAGTTCTTC	CASSLDDKAFRQFF
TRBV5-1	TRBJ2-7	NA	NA	TGCGCCAGCAGCTTTCAGGGGCTCTCCTACGAGCAGTACTTC	CASSFQGLSYEQYF
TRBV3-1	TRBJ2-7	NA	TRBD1	TGTGCCAGCAGCCAAGATAAGGGTGGGACAGACTACGAGCAGTACTTC	CASSQDKGGTDYEQYF
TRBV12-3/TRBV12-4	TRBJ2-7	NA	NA	TGTGCCAGCAGTTTAGCAGGGGTCCCCTACGAGCAGTACTTC	CASSLAGVPYEQYF
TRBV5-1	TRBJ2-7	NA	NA	TGCGCCAGCAGCTGGACGGCGACTACCTACGAGCAGTACTTC	CASSWTATTYEQYF
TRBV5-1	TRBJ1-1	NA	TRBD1	TGCGCCAGCAGCTTGACAGGGGGGCTGCCTTTCGCTTTCTTT	CASSLTGGLPFAFF
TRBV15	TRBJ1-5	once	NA	TGTGCCACCAGCAGACCCCCAGGCCCCCATCAGCCCCAGCATTTT	CATSRPPGPHQPQHF
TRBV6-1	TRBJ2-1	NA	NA	TGTGCCAGCAGTGAATGGGCGGGAACCCTATACAATGAGCAGTTCTTC	CASSEWAGTLYNEQFF
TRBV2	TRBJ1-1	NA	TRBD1	TGTGCCAGCAGGGATGACAGGGGCGGGAGCACTGAAGCTTTCTTT	CASRDDRGGSTEAFF
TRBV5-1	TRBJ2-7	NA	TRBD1	TGCGCCAGCAGCCTTACAGGGGGCCTCCTCTCCTACGAGCAGTACTTC	CASSLTGGLLSYEQYF
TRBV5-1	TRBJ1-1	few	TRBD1	TGCGCCAGCAGGGGACAGGCGAACACTGAAGCTTTCTTT	CASRGQANTEAFF
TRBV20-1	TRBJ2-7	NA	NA	TGCAGTGCTAGAGAAAGAAGACGGCGTTCCTCCTACGAGCAGTACTTC	CSARERRRRSSYEQYF
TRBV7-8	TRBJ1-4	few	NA	TGTGCCAGCGGAGGGCAGGGCGAAAAACTGTTTTTT	CASGGQGEKLFF
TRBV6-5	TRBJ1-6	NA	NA	TGTGCCAGCAGTCCCGCAGCCAGGGCCCGGTTTTCACCCCTCCACTTT	CASSPAARARFSPLHF
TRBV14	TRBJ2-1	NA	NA	TGTGCCAGCAGCCAATTCAACCGAGTGAGTCGCCGATACAATGAGCAGTTCTTC	CASSQFNRVSRRYNEQFF
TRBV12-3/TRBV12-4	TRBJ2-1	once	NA	TGTGCCAGTTATCTCGGGAGTAACGAGGATGAGCAGTTCTTC	CASYLGSNEDEQFF
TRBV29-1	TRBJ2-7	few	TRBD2	TGCAGCGTTGGGCTAGCGGTCTCCTACGAGCAGTACTTC	CSVGLAVSYEQYF
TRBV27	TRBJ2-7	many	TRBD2	TGTGCCAGCAAGGCTAGCGGGAGTTCCCTCGAGCAGTACTTC	CASKASGSSLEQYF
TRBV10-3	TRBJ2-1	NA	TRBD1	TGTGCCATCAGTGAAGGGCCGGGCACAGGGGGCAATGAGCAGTTCTTC	CAISEGPGTGGNEQFF
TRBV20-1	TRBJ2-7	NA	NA	TGCAGTGCTAGAGGGACCCGGAATTACGAGCAGTACTTC	CSARGTRNYEQYF
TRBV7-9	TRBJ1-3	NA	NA	TGTGCCAGCAGGGAGGGACGGCGCTCTGGAAACACCATATATTTT	CASREGRRSGNTIYF
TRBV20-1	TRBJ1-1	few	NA	TGCAGTGCCCTCCGGATGAACACTGAAGCTTTCTTT	CSALRMNTEAFF
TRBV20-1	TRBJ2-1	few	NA	TGCAGTGCTAGGGGCAGGAGCTCCTACAATGAGCAGTTCTTC	CSARGRSSYNEQFF
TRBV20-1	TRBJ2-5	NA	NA	TGCAGTGCTAGAGATTTCAGGGACGGAAGTCTAGAGACCCAGTACTTC	CSARDFRDGSLETQYF
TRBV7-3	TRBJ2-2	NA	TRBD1	TGTGCCAGCAGCCTCGACAGGGGTCCCACCGGGGAGCTGTTTTTT	CASSLDRGPTGELFF
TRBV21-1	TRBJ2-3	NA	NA	TGTGCCAGCAGCACAAAGCCGTCCGGGGATGCAGATACGCAGTATTTT	CASSTKPSGDADTQYF
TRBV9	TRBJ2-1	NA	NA	TGTGCCAGCAGCGCTTACCCTAAGGCCCAGGGGAATGAGCAGTTCTTC	CASSAYPKAQGNEQFF
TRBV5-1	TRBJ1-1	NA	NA	TGCGCCAGCAGCCCGGGGGGCAGTGAACCTGAAGCTTTCTTT	CASSPGGSEPEAFF
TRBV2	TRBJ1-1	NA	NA	TGTGCCAGCACCTTGGTGGCCCCGAACACTGAAGCTTTCTTT	CASTLVAPNTEAFF
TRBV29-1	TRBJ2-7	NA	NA	TGCAGCGTTGCAGCTCCCCTGACCTACGAGCAGTACTTC	CSVAAPLTYEQYF
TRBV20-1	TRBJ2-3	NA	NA	TGCAGTGCTAGGCACTTGGTGTACGGGAAAGATACGCAGTATTTT	CSARHLVYGKDTQYF
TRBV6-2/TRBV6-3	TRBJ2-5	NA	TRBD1	TGTGCCAGCAGCGGGACAGGGAGTGTGGGGACCCAGTACTTC	CASSGTGSVGTQYF
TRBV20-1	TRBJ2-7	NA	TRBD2	TGCAGTGCTAGACCTTCTAGCGGGGGGGCCTACGAGCAGTACTTC	CSARPSSGGAYEQYF
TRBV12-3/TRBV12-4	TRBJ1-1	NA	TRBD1	TGTGCCAGCACCAGGGACAGCAGGGTTCAAACTGAAGCTTTCTTT	CASTRDSRVQTEAFF
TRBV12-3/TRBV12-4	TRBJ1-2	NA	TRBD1	TGTGCCAGCAGTTTAGAGGGGTCAGGGGGATATGGCTACACCTTC	CASSLEGSGGYGYTF
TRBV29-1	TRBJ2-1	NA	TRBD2	TGCAGCGTTGAGCCTAGCGGGGGCTACAATGAGCAGTTCTTC	CSVEPSGGYNEQFF
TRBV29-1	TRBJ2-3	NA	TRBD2	TGCAGCGCCAGGAGGACTAGCGGGAATCAGGATACGCAGTATTTT	CSARRTSGNQDTQYF
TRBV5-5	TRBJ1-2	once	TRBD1	TGTGCCGGCAGCTTTGTCCCGGGACAGACGACCTTCTATGGCTACACCTTC	CAGSFVPGQTTFYGYTF
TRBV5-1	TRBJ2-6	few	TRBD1	TGCGCCAGCAGCTTACTTCCAGGGGGCGCTGCTGGGGCCAACGTCCTGACTTTC	CASSLLPGGAAGANVLTF
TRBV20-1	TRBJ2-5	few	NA	TGCAGTGCTAGGTTCGGGGGAGAAGAGACCCAGTACTTC	CSARFGGEETQYF
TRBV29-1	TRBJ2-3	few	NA	TGCAGCGTTGAGGGGGGGCCTAGCACAGATACTCAGTATTTT	CSVEGGPSTDTQYF
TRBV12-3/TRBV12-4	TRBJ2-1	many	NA	TGTGCCAGCAGTTTAGCGCAGGGCAATGAGCAGTTCTTC	CASSLAQGNEQFF
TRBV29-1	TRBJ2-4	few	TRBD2	TGCAGCGTCGCCCGGGGGGGTCTTGCCAAAAACATTCAGTACTTC	CSVARGGLAKNIQYF
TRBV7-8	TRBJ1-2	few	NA	TGTGCCAGCAGCTTAGCGGCAGCTCTAATTTCCTATGGCTACACCTTC	CASSLAAALISYGYTF
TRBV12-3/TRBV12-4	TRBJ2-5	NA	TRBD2	TGTGCCAGCAGACGGAGCGGGGGGGCCCCAGAGACCCAGTACTTC	CASRRSGGAPETQYF